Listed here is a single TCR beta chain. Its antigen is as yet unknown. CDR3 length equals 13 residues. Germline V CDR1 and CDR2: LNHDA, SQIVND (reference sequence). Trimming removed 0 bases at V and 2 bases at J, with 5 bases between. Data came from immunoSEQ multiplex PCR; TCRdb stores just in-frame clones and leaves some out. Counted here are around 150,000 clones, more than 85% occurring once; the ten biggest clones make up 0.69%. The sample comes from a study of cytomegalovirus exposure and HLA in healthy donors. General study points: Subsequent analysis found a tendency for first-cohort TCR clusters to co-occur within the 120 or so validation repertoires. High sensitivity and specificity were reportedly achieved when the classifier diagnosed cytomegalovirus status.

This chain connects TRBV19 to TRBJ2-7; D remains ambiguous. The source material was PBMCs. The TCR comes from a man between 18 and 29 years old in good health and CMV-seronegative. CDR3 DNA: TGTGCCAGTAGTATAGATCGTACCTACGAGCAGTACTTC. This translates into CASSIDRTYEQYF.